What follows are 5 T cell receptor beta chains derived from one specimen sequenced in a study of cytomegalovirus exposure and HLA in healthy donors. 60 Vbeta and 13 Jbeta primers were used in PCR. Sequencing was performed with immunoSEQ multiplex PCR; in TCRdb, only in-frame clones are kept and a portion is missing. The sample's table shows fewer than 200,000 clones. The material sequenced was PBMCs. These receptors were taken from a woman aged 55-70 years in good health and CMV-seronegative.

The chain couples TRBV27 to TRBJ1-6; 9 bases are a match to TRBD1. With V trimmed by 5 bases and J by 9 bases, 11 bases remained unmatched. This CDR3 comprises 16 residues. Germline CDR1 MNHEY, CDR2 SMNVEV (reference sequence). Here the CDR3 reads CASSPPGQGLFSPLHF. CDR3 DNA sequence: TGTGCCAGCAGTCCGCCGGGACAGGGTCTTTTTTCACCCCTCCACTTT.

The V and J genes are TRBV18 and TRBJ1-4; D not resolved. CDR3 length: 16 amino acids. V shed 3 bases and J shed 0 bases, with 11 bases lying between them. Per germline, CDR1 KGHSH and CDR2 LQKENI. CDR3 amino acids: CASSPGAPATNEKLFF. The CDR3 region has the DNA TGTGCCAGCTCACCCGGAGCCCCTGCAACTAATGAAAAACTGTTTTTT.

A note on this clone: Since no conserved phenylalanine or tryptophan closes the CDR3, a read error is the likely cause. Here the CDR3 DNA reads TGTGCCAGCAGCTTAGTTCCAGGGGGCGGTAGGCCCCAGCATCTT. Amino acid sequence: CASSLVPGGGRPQHL. The chain links TRBV7-2 to TRBJ1-5, with 8 positions matching TRBD1. The CDR3 extends over 15 amino acids. Germline-derived CDR1 and CDR2 are SGHTA and FQGNSA. With V trimmed by 1 base and J by 9 bases, 8 bases remained unmatched.

The gene calls are TRBV19 and TRBJ2-6; 7 nucleotides match TRBD2. V lost 1 base to trimming and J lost 0 bases; unmatched junction nucleotides: 0. This CDR3 has 16 amino acids. The germline V gene encodes CDR1 LNHDA and CDR2 SQIVND (reference sequence). The CDR3 here is CASSIGGSSGANVLTF. CDR3 in DNA: TGTGCCAGTAGTATAGGCGGGAGCTCTGGGGCCAACGTCCTGACTTTC. The complete variable domain, with remaining parts taken from reference TRBV19 and TRBJ2-6, reads DGGITQSPKYLFRKEGQNVTLSCEQNLNHDAMYWYRQDPGQGLRLIYYSQIVNDFQKGDIAEGYSVSREKKESFPLTVTSAQKNPTAFYLCASSIGGSSGANVLTFGAGSRLTVL.

The chain joins TRBV19 to TRBJ2-3; D is uncertain. Germline lookup yields CDR1 LNHDA and CDR2 SQIVND (reference sequence). Trimming left V 7 bases short and J 1 base short, with 12 bases between. This CDR3 has 14 residues. CDR3 DNA: TGTGCCAGTACCGCGCAGGTAGGCACAGATACGCAGTATTTT. Its translation: CASTAQVGTDTQYF.